This T cell receptor beta chain stems from a study of cytomegalovirus exposure and HLA in healthy donors. The CDR3 totals 16 residues. V shed 5 bases and J 3 bases; nucleotides not matched to a gene: 10. CDR1 and CDR2 from the germline V gene are MDHEN and SYDVKM. The donors formed part of the approximately 120-subject validation cohort, distinct from the roughly 700-subject first cohort. Sequenced by immunoSEQ multiplex PCR; TCRdb stores in-frame clones only, minus some. Of fewer than 130,000 clones in the sample, approximately 89% were seen once. Only one count was recorded for this clone. The antigen remains unidentified. General observations from the study: Rare TCR sequences dominated, though some public TCRs recurred in many donors. Specificity of three CMV-associated chains for CMV antigens was verified in vitro.

This chain joins TRBV28 and TRBJ1-2; 9 bases are shared with TRBD1. The sequenced sample consisted of PBMCs. This receptor was obtained from a woman between 18 and 29 years old in good health and CMV-seronegative. The CDR3, as DNA: TGTGCCAGCAGTCTCCTCACCCGGACAGGGGACTATGGCTACACCTTC. Protein: CASSLLTRTGDYGYTF.